This TCR beta chain comes out of a study of blood T cell repertoires in COVID-19. Whole-study context: Collection of acute and convalescent COVID-19 samples took place in the United States, Italy and Spain. T cells, B-cell-depleted T cells, or PBMCs provided the cDNA or gDNA that served as material.

In the authors' methods: Reference gene primer amplification yielded estimated nucleated cell counts. Profiled with immunoSEQ multiplex PCR; TCRdb holds only in-frame clones, not every one. V and J calls and clone size are copied from that table; D and trimming were computed from the DNA. Of about 160,000 clones in the sample, 80% to 90% were seen once. This CDR3 has 14 residues. Trimming shortened V by 3 bases and J by 0 bases, and 9 bases separated the two germline ends. Germline V gives CDR1 SEHNR, CDR2 FQNEAQ (reference sequence). This clone was seen only a few times. This TCR was recovered from a human donor in a cohort sampled during active COVID-19. Sample: peripheral blood. The chain carries TRBV7-9 and TRBJ2-7; D might be TRBD2 (5 bases). The DNA for the CDR3 is TGTGCCAGCAGCTTGGTCGGGATCTCCTACGAGCAGTACTTC. Translating gives CASSLVGISYEQYF.